This T cell receptor (beta chain) comes out of a study of blood T cell repertoires in COVID-19. The CDR3 is 14 residues long. Germline V gives CDR1 SNHLY, CDR2 FYNNEI. V was pared by 8 bases and J by 0 bases, with 11 bases between. Clones were read by immunoSEQ multiplex PCR, and TCRdb kept only the in-frame ones, dropping some. The table lists around 300,000 clones, 75% to 90% of them singletons. Participants, about 18 to 90 years old, spanned under 25 US areas. What was sequenced was PBMCs or T cells enriched from blood (not recorded which). The origin of this receptor is a man aged 25 to 45 who had recovered from COVID-19. The chain couples TRBV2 to TRBJ1-5; D unresolved. For the CDR3, the DNA is TGTGCCAGCGAATTAGTAAATAGCAATCAGCCCCAGCATTTT. This encodes CASELVNSNQPQHF.